This T cell receptor beta chain is from a study of blood T cell repertoires in COVID-19. Germline V gene lookup returns CDR1 KGHDR and CDR2 SFDVKD. The CDR3 consists of 14 residues. V lost 8 bases to trimming and J lost 6 bases; unmatched junction nucleotides: 9. Sequencing was performed with immunoSEQ multiplex PCR; in TCRdb, only in-frame clones are kept and a portion is missing. The sample holds 400,000 or so clones, about 90% seen once. This TCR came from a man between 18 and 29 years old who had recovered from COVID-19. V usage is TRBV24-1 and J usage is TRBJ2-1; 7 bases are shared with TRBD1. The sequencing input was PBMCs or T cells enriched from blood (not recorded which). CDR3 amino acids: CATKPGQSINEQFF. The CDR3 bases are TGTGCCACCAAACCGGGACAGAGTATCAATGAGCAGTTCTTC.